This entry lists 19 T cell receptor beta chains sequenced from one sample in a study of T-cell memory formation after mild COVID-19. TCRdb reprocessed the 5' RACE reads via MiXCR and lists one record per CDR3 protein. The sample shows hundreds of thousands of distinct CDR3 sequences, roughly 15% of them seen only once. Sequencing was performed on PBMCs or a T cell subset sorted from them (not recorded which). Every receptor here comes from a man between 18 and 29 years old who had mild COVID-19 (a few samples of this study predate the infection). Cell type and time point are not known.

This clonotype has a handful of counts. This rearrangement joins TRBV4-2 to TRBJ2-6; the D is unclear. CDR3 length equals 16 residues. V was trimmed by 4 bases and J by 2 bases, leaving 12 bases between them. The germline V gene encodes CDR1 LGHNA and CDR2 YNFKEQ. CDR3 sequence (DNA): TGTGCCAGCAGCCGAGAGACCGCCGCTGGGGCCAACGTCCTGACTTTC. Its translation is CASSRETAAGANVLTF.

The chain combines TRBV7-2 with TRBJ2-1; 7 bases agree with TRBD2. Germline V CDR1 and CDR2: SGHTA, FQGNSA. J gave up 0 bases and V 5 bases, and 7 bases lay outside the gene matches. This CDR3 comprises 16 residues. The CDR3 sequence: CASSTYRGGSYNEQFF. The CDR3 DNA sequence: TGTGCCAGCAGCACCTACCGCGGGGGCTCCTACAATGAGCAGTTCTTC.

This clonotype was seen a few times. The chain links TRBV5-4 to TRBJ2-3, with a tentative D call TRBD2 (5 bases). V was cut by 4 bases and J by 8 bases, with 14 bases left in between. The CDR3 spans 13 residues. Germline CDR1 reads SGHNT; CDR2 reads YYREEE (reference sequence). CDR3 protein: CASSVSGLGTQYF. DNA of the CDR3: TGTGCCAGCAGCGTCAGCGGACTGGGTACGCAGTATTTT.

V usage is TRBV6-2 or TRBV6-3 and J usage is TRBJ1-5; a possible D gene is TRBD1 (5 bases). CDR1 is MNHEY, CDR2 SVGEGT, per germline. With 5 bases removed from V and 9 bases from J, the gap between germline ends came to 17 bases. This CDR3 has 14 residues. CDR3 protein: CASSRTGSDGPQHF. The CDR3 DNA reads as TGTGCCAGCAGTCGTACAGGTTCCGATGGGCCCCAGCATTTT.

This clonotype was observed a few times. The rearrangement joins TRBV7-3 to TRBJ2-1; 13 bases match TRBD2. The ends lost 5 bases at V and 7 bases at J; junction bases unmatched: 11. The CDR3 has 17 amino acids. Per germline, CDR1 SGHTA and CDR2 FQGTGA. Here the CDR3 reads CASSPTGTSGAYNEQFF. The CDR3 DNA sequence: TGTGCCAGCAGCCCCACCGGGACTAGCGGGGCTTATAATGAGCAGTTCTTC.

This clonotype has a handful of counts. The chain joins TRBV5-6 to TRBJ2-7, with D uncertain. Trimming removed 4 bases at V and 6 bases at J, with 26 bases between. The CDR3 is 17 amino acids. Germline V CDR1 and CDR2: SGHDT, YYEEEE. The DNA for the CDR3 is TGTGCCAGCAGCGCAAGGCCGGACGGCTACTCCCTAGGCGAGCAGTACTTC. This codes for CASSARPDGYSLGEQYF.

This clonotype was counted at least ten times. The V gene is TRBV29-1, the J gene TRBJ2-5; D is uncertain. Trimming stripped 4 bases from V and 0 bases from J, with 6 bases between. Germline assignment: CDR1 SQVTM and CDR2 ANQGSEA. The CDR3 length is 12 residues. CDR3 sequence (DNA): TGCAGCGTTGTACAGAACCAAGAGACCCAGTACTTC. Translation gives CSVVQNQETQYF.

This clonotype appeared a few times. The CDR3 carries no conserved terminal phenylalanine or tryptophan, so it likely arises from a read error. CDR3 loop: CASSLRAPGGSRGDTQYY. In DNA, the CDR3 is TGTGCCAGCAGCTTAAGGGCCCCAGGGGGCTCGCGGGGAGATACGCAGTATTAT. The V gene is TRBV7-2, the J gene TRBJ2-3, with 8 bases that match TRBD1. In germline, CDR1 is SGHTA, CDR2 FQGNSA. V gave up 2 bases and J gave up 5 bases; unmatched junction bases: 15. CDR3 length: 18 amino acids.

Concerning this clonotype: A much larger clone differs by one base, so this may be a read error. This rearrangement joins TRBV24-1 to TRBJ2-2; 9 bases are a match to TRBD1. Germline values: CDR1 KGHDR, CDR2 SFDVKD. The CDR3 is 14 residues long. Unmatched junction bases numbered 10, after V lost 12 bases and J lost 6 bases. The DNA of the CDR3 is TGTGCCTCCCAGGGACAGGGAGCGGCCGGGGAGCTGTTTTTT. It encodes CASQGQGAAGELFF.

This clonotype has a handful of counts. The chain couples TRBV12-3 or TRBV12-4 to TRBJ2-5; TRBD2 is a possible D gene (5 bases). V was pared by 3 bases and J by 5 bases, with 13 bases between. This CDR3 comprises 14 residues. The CDR3 region is CASSFPGWRETQYF. CDR3 bases: TGTGCCAGCAGTTTTCCGGGATGGAGGGAGACCCAGTACTTC.

V usage is TRBV20-1 and J usage is TRBJ1-1; D is uncertain. The CDR3 covers 13 residues. Germline V gene data show CDR1 as DFQATT and CDR2 as SNEGSKA (reference sequence). V shed 3 bases and J shed 0 bases, with 8 bases lying between them. The CDR3 nucleotides are TGCAGTGCTAGCACCGACTTGAACACTGAAGCTTTCTTT. Translated: CSASTDLNTEAFF.

This rearrangement joins TRBV7-9 to TRBJ1-1; perhaps TRBD1 as D (5 bases). V lost 5 bases and J 5 bases, leaving 12 bases between the germline ends. The CDR3 runs to 13 residues. The germline V gene encodes CDR1 SEHNR and CDR2 FQNEAQ (reference sequence). In DNA, the CDR3 is TGTGCCAGCAGCCCATGGGGGGTTACTGAAGCTTTCTTT. The encoded protein is CASSPWGVTEAFF.

This chain joins TRBV7-2 and TRBJ2-1; 11 bases are a match to TRBD2. Germline CDR1 reads SGHTA; CDR2 reads FQGNSA. With V trimmed by 5 bases and J by 6 bases, 6 bases remained unmatched. The length of the CDR3 is 15 residues. Here the CDR3 reads CASSPSGGTRNEQFF. The CDR3 DNA is TGTGCCAGCAGCCCTAGCGGGGGGACACGCAATGAGCAGTTCTTC.

The table lists this clonotype with a few counts. This chain connects TRBV6-5 to TRBJ2-7; 9 bases fit TRBD1. The germline V gene encodes CDR1 MNHEY and CDR2 SVGAGI. CDR3 length: 14 residues. The trim removed 7 bases at V and 4 bases at J, leaving 8 bases unmatched. CDR3: CASKRQGEGYEQYF. The DNA of the CDR3 is TGTGCCAGCAAGAGACAGGGGGAGGGTTACGAGCAGTACTTC.

This clonotype was recorded many times. The V and J genes are TRBV6-2 or TRBV6-3 and TRBJ2-3; TRBD1 matches 7 bases. CDR1 is MNHEY and CDR2 is SVGEGT in the germline V gene. This CDR3 is 16 amino acids long. The V segment lost 4 bases and the J segment 1 base; nucleotides outside the gene matches: 8. The CDR3 DNA sequence: TGTGCCAGCAGTTCACGGACAGGCAAAGGCACAGATACGCAGTATTTT. Its translation is CASSSRTGKGTDTQYF.

As DNA, the CDR3 is TGTGCCAGCATCCTCCGGGACAGGGAGGCCGGGGAGCTGTTTTTT. This gives the protein CASILRDREAGELFF. The chain couples TRBV7-9 to TRBJ2-2, with 9 positions matching TRBD1. Per the germline V gene, CDR1 is SEHNR and CDR2 is FQNEAQ (reference sequence). Trimming took 7 bases from V and 6 from J; bases not matched to a gene: 9. This CDR3 comprises 15 residues.

This clonotype was detected only a few times. This chain joins TRBV3-1 and TRBJ1-5; the D is unclear. The V gene lost 0 bases and the J gene lost 5 bases, with 5 bases spanning the gap. This CDR3 has 13 residues. Germline V lookup: CDR1 LGHDT, CDR2 YNNKEL (reference sequence). The CDR3 protein is CASSQDSHQPQHF. CDR3 DNA sequence: TGTGCCAGCAGCCAAGATTCCCATCAGCCCCAGCATTTT. The full variable domain, with the rest looked up from reference TRBV3-1 and TRBJ1-5, is DTAVSQTPKYLVTQMGNDKSIKCEQNLGHDTMYWYKQDSKKFLKIMFSYNNKELIINETVPNRFSPKSPDKAHLNLHINSLELGDSAVYFCASSQDSHQPQHFGDGTRLSIL.

This clonotype appeared a few times. This chain joins TRBV29-1 and TRBJ1-1, with a weak D call TRBD1 (5 bases). CDR3 length equals 14 residues. Per germline, CDR1 SQVTM and CDR2 ANQGSEA. V was cut by 3 bases and J by 5 bases, with 16 bases left in between. This CDR3 reads CSVEKWDVWTEAFF. The CDR3 DNA reads TGCAGCGTTGAGAAGTGGGACGTCTGGACTGAAGCTTTCTTT.

This clonotype was seen ten or more times. The CDR3 spells CASRPSGGAADEQFF. The CDR3 coding sequence is TGTGCCAGCCGCCCTAGCGGGGGGGCCGCAGATGAGCAGTTCTTC. The chain has TRBV4-2 and TRBJ2-1; TRBD2 aligns across 12 bases. The V gene end was trimmed by 8 bases and the J gene end by 8 bases; junction bases not matched to a gene: 10. Germline-derived CDR1 and CDR2 are LGHNA and YNFKEQ. The CDR3 is 15 amino acids.